This T cell receptor (beta chain) was found in a study of T cells after posttransplantation cyclophosphamide. Study-wide findings and caveats: Recipient CMV seropositivity and CMV reactivation strongly tracked TRB clonality. Donor CD8+ memory clones often dominated recipient blood repertoires at later times.

There are 14 residues in the CDR3. Germline V gives CDR1 SGDLS, CDR2 YYNGEE. V shed 0 bases and J shed 6 bases, with 11 bases lying between them. The naive gate required viable CD3+CD4+ or CD3+CD8+ cells with CCR7+CD45RA+CD45RO-CD95-CD27+CD28+ phenotype. With respect to this clone: Its antigen is currently unknown.

TCRdb's table, derived via immunoSEQ multiplex PCR, lists solely in-frame clones and lacks some. The data show tens of thousands of clones, with approximately 97% seen just once and around 0.15% held by the top ten. The chain uses TRBV9 and TRBJ2-3; no reliable D call. The sequence came from a man over 45 in good health, CMV-negative, and a related stem cell transplant donor. The specimen sequenced was naive CD4+ T cells sorted from PBMCs. CDR3 amino acids: CASSVESSLDTQYF. CDR3 nucleotides: TGTGCCAGCAGCGTAGAGTCTAGTTTGGATACGCAGTATTTT.